A few counts support the clone carrying this TCR beta chain. This sample's TCRbeta library carried unique molecular identifier barcodes. TCRdb fed the PCR reads into MiXCR, producing one record per CDR3 protein. This repertoire shows 480,000 or so distinct CDR3 sequences, about 10% found once; its top ten account for around 2%. Trimming took 5 bases from V and 1 from J, leaving 9 bases between them. This CDR3 spans 14 amino acids. Germline V gives CDR1 WSHSY, CDR2 SAAADI. This entry is derived from a study of T-cell reconstitution after alpha-beta-depleted transplantation in children. The TCR originated in a child between 2 and 9 years old with inherited bone marrow failure, due to receive a stem cell transplant. Sequenced material: PBMCs, taken before TCRalphabeta/CD19-depleted stem cell transplant. V and J are TRBV10-2 and TRBJ1-3; D not resolved. The CDR3 bases are TGCGCCAGCAGTTCCGACATATCTGGAAACACCATATATTTT. Its protein is CASSSDISGNTIYF.